This TCR beta chain was identified in a study of early T cells in non-severe SARS-CoV-2 infection. Across the whole study: Bulk RNA isolated from unsorted whole blood underwent sequencing; chains were not paired. General study findings and limits: VDJdb-based matching was biased toward anti-spike CD8 responses and missed private and CD4 specificities.

cDNA molecules, individually, were tagged with unique molecular identifiers. TCRdb re-derived calls from the 5' RACE reads in MiXCR, one entry per CDR3 protein. The sample records 57,000 or so distinct CDR3 sequences, 5.6% being singletons. V shed 6 bases and J 10 bases; nucleotides not matched to a gene: 12. This CDR3 contains 14 residues. In germline, CDR1 is DFQATT, CDR2 SNEGSKA (reference sequence). This clonotype occurred a few times. The antigen remains unidentified. The receptor was derived from an adult who was a healthcare worker with PCR-confirmed SARS-CoV-2 infection or an uninfected control (not recorded which). The sequenced material came from whole blood. The chain is built from TRBV20-1 and TRBJ1-1; TRBD1 matches 12 bases. The DNA for the CDR3 is TGCAGTGCCAACCGGGACAGGGGGCGGAGGGTAGCTTTCTTT. Translating gives CSANRDRGRRVAFF.